The 16 T cell receptor beta chains below all came from one sample that was sequenced in a study of shared clonotypes between healthy human individuals. Libraries were prepared by immunoSEQ multiplex PCR; TCRdb keeps only in-frame clonotypes and omits some of them. The data show under 2.5 million clones, around 93% seen once. Sequenced: naive CD4+ T cells from PBMCs. Described subset: CD45RA+ positively selected. These receptors all come from a man aged 18 to 35 in good health. Some clones in this sample may be carry-over from other donors' samples.

The rearrangement uses TRBV28 and TRBJ2-2; D is unresolved. The CDR3 consists of 14 residues. In germline, CDR1 is MDHEN, CDR2 SYDVKM. With 4 bases removed from V and 6 bases from J, the gap between germline ends came to 12 bases. The CDR3 coding sequence is TGTGCCAGCAGTTCTGGTCCTAGTCCCGGGGAGCTGTTTTTT. Residues: CASSSGPSPGELFF.

This chain joins TRBV7-6 and TRBJ2-1; 8 bases align to TRBD2. Germline CDR1 and CDR2: SGHVS and FNYEAQ. The J segment lost 8 bases and the V segment lost 5 bases, leaving 5 bases of the junction unmatched. The CDR3 sequence is 13 residues long. CDR3 in amino acids: CASSPAGVDEQFF. CDR3 coding DNA: TGTGCCAGCAGCCCAGCGGGAGTAGATGAGCAGTTCTTC. Using reference TRBV7-6 and TRBJ2-1 for the parts outside the CDR3, the full variable domain is GAGVSQSPRYKVTKRGQDVALRCDPISGHVSLYWYRQALGQGPEFLTYFNYEAQQDKSGLPNDRFSAERPEGSISTLTIQRTEQRDSAMYRCASSPAGVDEQFFGPGTRLTVL.

This clone has just one count. The chain combines TRBV27 with TRBJ1-4; D is unclear. With 6 bases removed from V and 0 bases from J, the gap between germline ends came to 11 bases. The germline CDR1 and CDR2 sequences are MNHEY and SMNVEV (reference sequence). This CDR3 is built from 15 residues. CDR3 in amino acids: CASRRFFATNEKLFF. The CDR3 DNA reads as TGTGCCAGCAGACGGTTCTTTGCAACTAATGAAAAACTGTTTTTT.

V and J are TRBV5-1 and TRBJ2-1; 15 bases are a match to TRBD2. This CDR3 has 17 residues. Per the germline V gene, CDR1 is SGHRS and CDR2 is YFSETQ. Unmatched junction bases numbered 7, after V lost 3 bases and J lost 6 bases. The CDR3 DNA follows: TGCGCCAGCAGCTCGGGACTAGCGGGAGGAGATGGCAATGAGCAGTTCTTC. Translated, it gives CASSSGLAGGDGNEQFF. The variable domain in full, with the rest retrieved from reference TRBV5-1 and TRBJ2-1, is KAGVTQTPRYLIKTRGQQVTLSCSPISGHRSVSWYQQTPGQGLQFLFEYFSETQRNKGNFPGRFSGRQFSNSRSEMNVSTLELGDSALYLCASSSGLAGGDGNEQFFGPGTRLTVL.

The rearrangement joins TRBV6-5 to TRBJ1-2, with a possible D match to TRBD1 (6 bases). CDR1 and CDR2 from the germline V gene are MNHEY and SVGAGI. V was trimmed by 0 bases and J by 7 bases, leaving 15 bases between them. The CDR3 extends over 15 amino acids. The CDR3 coding sequence is TGTGCCAGCAGTTACTCGAGACAGGTTTTGGGTGGCTACACCTTC. The encoded protein is CASSYSRQVLGGYTF.

The rearrangement links TRBV6-4 to TRBJ1-2; TRBD1 aligns across 7 bases. CDR3 length: 14 amino acids. Germline trimming cut 5 bases from V and 8 bases from J; bases unmatched to any gene: 11. Looked up from germline, CDR1 is MRHNA and CDR2 is SNTAGT. CDR3 loop: CASSPETGSVGYTF. CDR3 sequence (DNA): TGTGCCAGCAGTCCAGAGACAGGGTCGGTAGGCTACACCTTC.

This clone came up once. The chain joins TRBV18 to TRBJ2-5; 10 nucleotides match TRBD1. Germline CDR1 reads KGHSH; CDR2 reads LQKENI. The CDR3 runs to 14 residues. V shed 3 bases, J shed 4 bases, and the junction held 2 bases outside the gene matches. As DNA, the CDR3 is TGTGCCAGCTCACCCCGGGACAGGGGAGAGACCCAGTACTTC. Translated: CASSPRDRGETQYF.

The chain recombines TRBV27 with TRBJ2-7, with TRBD2 identical over 12 bases. The CDR3 length is 15 residues. J was trimmed by 6 bases and V by 0 bases; bases with no gene match: 3. The V gene's germline CDR1 is MNHEY and CDR2 SMNVEV (reference sequence). CDR3 DNA sequence: TGTGCCAGCAGTTTATCGACTAGCGGGAGAGGCGAGCAGTACTTC. It specifies CASSLSTSGRGEQYF.

This chain joins TRBV18 and TRBJ1-1; a weak D match, TRBD1 (5 bases). Germline V gives CDR1 KGHSH, CDR2 LQKENI. The CDR3 totals 14 residues. Trimming took off 3 bases at V and 4 bases at J, with 12 bases between the two ends. Written as DNA, the CDR3 is TGTGCCAGCTCACCTTGGGGTAGGGGCACTGAAGCTTTCTTT. Its translation: CASSPWGRGTEAFF.

The gene calls are TRBV5-4 and TRBJ2-5, with D perhaps TRBD2 (6 bases). Looked up from germline, CDR1 is SGHNT and CDR2 is YYREEE (reference sequence). Trimming removed 0 bases at V and 5 bases at J, with 11 bases between. The CDR3 length is 14 residues. CDR3 sequence: CASSLGRGTETQYF. The CDR3 DNA is TGTGCCAGCAGCTTGGGGAGGGGAACGGAGACCCAGTACTTC.

This chain connects TRBV27 to TRBJ2-7, with TRBD2 matching over 14 bases. V gave up 5 bases and J gave up 6 bases; unmatched junction bases: 6. CDR1 is MNHEY and CDR2 is SMNVEV in the germline V gene (reference sequence). The CDR3 is 15 amino acids. The CDR3 protein is CASSTRLAGGPEQYF. The CDR3 DNA reads TGTGCCAGCAGTACACGACTAGCGGGAGGGCCCGAGCAGTACTTC.

This rearrangement joins TRBV28 to TRBJ2-7, with D possibly matching TRBD1 (5 bases). The germline V and J ends were trimmed by 8 bases and 4 bases, with 9 bases remaining between them. The CDR3 has 11 amino acids. Germline V gene sequence: CDR1 MDHEN, CDR2 SYDVKM. CDR3 coding DNA: TGTGCCAGCTTTTCAGGGTACGAGCAGTACTTC. Its translation: CASFSGYEQYF.

CDR3 coding DNA: TGTGCCAGCAGCTCTGGACAGGGGGCCTTCAGTCAGCCCCAGCATTTT. Its translation: CASSSGQGAFSQPQHF. The rearrangement joins TRBV5-5 to TRBJ1-5, with 11 nucleotides matching TRBD1. The germline V gene encodes CDR1 SGHKS and CDR2 YYEKEE (reference sequence). Germline trimming cut 3 bases from V and 6 bases from J; bases unmatched to any gene: 8. CDR3 size: 16 residues.

J is TRBJ2-7 and V is TRBV7-9; 7 nucleotides match TRBD1. From germline, CDR1 is SEHNR and CDR2 FQNEAQ (reference sequence). The CDR3 has 14 amino acids. J was trimmed by 3 bases and V by 6 bases; bases with no gene match: 8. The chain's CDR3 is CASRPQGQRYEQYF. CDR3 bases: TGTGCCAGCAGGCCCCAGGGACAGCGCTACGAGCAGTACTTC.

The J gene is TRBJ2-1, the V gene TRBV7-2; 9 bases align to TRBD2. Germline lookup yields CDR1 SGHTA and CDR2 FQGNSA. V shed 1 base, J shed 8 bases, and the junction held 6 bases outside the gene matches. There are 15 residues in the CDR3. CDR3 sequence: CASSLGGTSRYEQFF. CDR3 coding DNA: TGTGCCAGCAGCTTAGGTGGGACTAGCCGCTATGAGCAGTTCTTC.

The chain couples TRBV2 to TRBJ2-1; D remains ambiguous. Germline CDR1 is SNHLY and CDR2 is FYNNEI. CDR3 length equals 14 residues. Trimming pared 2 bases from V and 7 bases from J, leaving 12 bases between. The CDR3 reads CASSEWVPQNEQFF. The CDR3 DNA follows: TGTGCCAGCAGTGAATGGGTTCCCCAGAATGAGCAGTTCTTC.